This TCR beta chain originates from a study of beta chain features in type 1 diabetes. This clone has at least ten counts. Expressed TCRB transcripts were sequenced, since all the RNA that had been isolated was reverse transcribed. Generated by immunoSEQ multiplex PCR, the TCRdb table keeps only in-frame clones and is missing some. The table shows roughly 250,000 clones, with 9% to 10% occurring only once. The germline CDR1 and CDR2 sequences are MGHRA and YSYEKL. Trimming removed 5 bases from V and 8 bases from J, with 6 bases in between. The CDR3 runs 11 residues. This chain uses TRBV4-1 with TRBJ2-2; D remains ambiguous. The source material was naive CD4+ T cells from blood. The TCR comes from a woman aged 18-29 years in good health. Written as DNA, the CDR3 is TGCGCCAGCAGCTCCAAAGGGGAGCTGTTTTTT. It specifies CASSSKGELFF.